These 25 T cell receptor beta chains share one sample of origin, sequenced in a study of T cells of healthy individuals. TCRdb reanalysed the 5' RACE reads using MiXCR and keeps one entry per CDR3 protein. Altogether 63,000 or so distinct CDR3 sequences are present, about 17% being singletons, with the ten largest covering around 4.7%. All receptors derive from a human donor in good health.

The rearrangement links TRBV5-1 to TRBJ2-3; D is undetermined. The germline CDR1 and CDR2 sequences are SGHRS and YFSETQ. V was shortened by 4 bases and J by 5 bases, with 8 bases between the two germline ends. The CDR3 is made up of 12 amino acids. The CDR3 DNA follows: TGCGCCAGCAGCCGGACGGGAGATACGCAGTATTTT. Protein sequence: CASSRTGDTQYF.

This clonotype came up a few times. The chain joins TRBV10-3 to TRBJ1-1; tentative D call: TRBD1 (5 bases). Germline V gives CDR1 ENHRY, CDR2 SYGVKD. V dropped 11 bases and J dropped 6 bases, with 22 bases sitting between them. The CDR3 covers 14 residues. The CDR3 nucleotides read TGTGCCGTGCATACCTCCAGGGTGGGCGCTGAAGCTTTCTTT. Protein: CAVHTSRVGAEAFF.

The genes are TRBV7-9 and TRBJ1-5; 9 positions match TRBD1. The junction had 0 bases not matched to a gene; V was cut back by 1 base and J by 2 bases. Germline V lookup: CDR1 SEHNR, CDR2 FQNEAQ (reference sequence). This CDR3 has 15 amino acids. The CDR3 DNA follows: TGTGCCAGCAGCTTAGGGACAGGGGGCAATCAGCCCCAGCATTTT. It encodes CASSLGTGGNQPQHF.

This clonotype appeared a single time. One end of the junction does not line up with germline, which may come from a read error. V is TRBV7-2 and J is TRBJ2-1; TRBD1 agrees at 7 bases. The CDR3 extends over 13 amino acids. Germline V gene sequence: CDR1 SGHTA, CDR2 FQGNSA. This CDR3 is CACSSTGNNEQFF. The CDR3, as DNA: TGTGCCTGCAGCTCGACAGGGAACAATGAGCAGTTCTTC.

V usage is TRBV9 and J usage is TRBJ1-3; D is perhaps TRBD1 (5 bases). V gave up 4 bases and J gave up 0 bases, with 14 bases separating them. CDR1 and CDR2 from the germline V gene are SGDLS and YYNGEE. This CDR3 is built from 16 residues. The CDR3 nucleotides are TGTGCCAGCAGCATTGGGGGGGGTTTCTCTGGAAACACCATATATTTT. Protein sequence: CASSIGGGFSGNTIYF.

This clonotype was seen only a few times. This chain connects TRBV6-2 or TRBV6-3 to TRBJ1-2; TRBD1 might be the D (5 bases). The CDR3 length is 16 residues. Trimming pared 7 bases from V and 5 bases from J, leaving 23 bases between. In germline, CDR1 is MNHEY, CDR2 SVGEGT. The chain's CDR3 is CASTFQRAGRLYGYTF. The CDR3 bases are TGTGCCAGCACCTTTCAAAGGGCGGGACGGCTGTATGGCTACACCTTC.

This clonotype was recorded many times. The chain has TRBV29-1 and TRBJ2-5; D might be TRBD1 (6 bases). There are 12 residues in the CDR3. V dropped 7 bases and J dropped 9 bases, with 18 bases sitting between them. Per germline, CDR1 SQVTM and CDR2 ANQGSEA. CDR3 bases: TGCAGCGCCCACACGGGACACTCGGCCCAGTACTTC. This gives the protein CSAHTGHSAQYF.

This clonotype was recorded at least ten times. V and J are TRBV6-4 and TRBJ1-1; TRBD1 aligns across 11 bases. V was clipped by 2 bases and J by 4 bases; unmatched bases: 0. This CDR3 contains 14 residues. From germline, CDR1 is MRHNA and CDR2 SNTAGT. The CDR3 reads CASSDGTGGTEAFF. The CDR3 DNA reads as TGTGCCAGCAGTGACGGGACAGGGGGCACTGAAGCTTTCTTT.

The CDR3 nucleotides read TGCGCCAGCAGGCTGGTCTCCACCACAGATACGCAGTATTTT. Its translation is CASRLVSTTDTQYF. This chain uses TRBV5-1 with TRBJ2-3; D gene unclear. The CDR3 covers 14 residues. Germline lookup yields CDR1 SGHRS and CDR2 YFSETQ. The germline V and J ends were trimmed by 5 bases and 2 bases, with 12 bases remaining between them.

This clonotype was counted ten times or more. This chain uses TRBV12-3 or TRBV12-4 with TRBJ2-7, with D possibly matching TRBD2 (5 bases). Trimming took 3 bases from V and 1 from J, leaving 7 bases between them. The CDR3 is made up of 13 amino acids. The CDR3 DNA sequence: TGTGCCAGCAGTTTTGGGGAGTCCTACGAGCAGTACTTC. Amino acids: CASSFGESYEQYF.

The rearrangement uses TRBV10-3 and TRBJ2-2, with D possibly TRBD2 on 5 matching bases. The germline V gene has CDR1 ENHRY and CDR2 SYGVKD. This CDR3 is 16 amino acids long. V lost 1 base and J lost 0, with 9 bases in between. In nucleotides, the CDR3 is TGTGCCATCAGTGAGTTAGACGGGGCGAACACCGGGGAGCTGTTTTTT. As protein: CAISELDGANTGELFF.

Only a few counts were recorded for this clonotype. The chain combines TRBV12-3 or TRBV12-4 with TRBJ1-1, with no clear D. There are 13 residues in the CDR3. The V and J ends lost 7 bases and 1 base respectively, with 10 bases between them. The CDR3 nucleotides read TGTGCCAGCAACCCCGAGGGGAACACTGAAGCTTTCTTT. Translated: CASNPEGNTEAFF.

This rearrangement joins TRBV12-3 or TRBV12-4 to TRBJ1-2; maybe TRBD1 (5 bases). The V and J ends lost 4 bases and 7 bases respectively, with 16 bases between them. CDR3 length: 14 residues. The CDR3 region has the DNA TGTGCCAGCAGTTCTAGCGGGAGGGGAGGTGGCTACACCTTC. Its translation is CASSSSGRGGGYTF.

The chain uses TRBV4-1 and TRBJ2-7, with 7 bases identical to TRBD1. The CDR3 is made up of 14 amino acids. Germline V gives CDR1 MGHRA, CDR2 YSYEKL. The V segment lost 4 bases and the J segment 3 bases; nucleotides outside the gene matches: 6. The CDR3, as DNA: TGCGCCAGCAGCCGCCGGGACAGCCACTACGAGCAGTACTTC. It specifies CASSRRDSHYEQYF.

V and J are TRBV29-1 and TRBJ2-1; D possibly corresponds to TRBD1 (7 bases). The CDR3 length is 14 residues. Germline V CDR1 and CDR2: SQVTM, ANQGSEA. The germline V and J ends were trimmed by 4 bases and 4 bases, with 14 bases remaining between them. The CDR3 is CSVARGESYNEQFF. CDR3 in DNA: TGCAGCGTTGCCAGGGGGGAGTCATACAATGAGCAGTTCTTC.

This chain links TRBV5-1 with TRBJ2-1, with 8 bases identical to TRBD1. The CDR3 is 15 residues long. Looked up from germline, CDR1 is SGHRS and CDR2 is YFSETQ. J was trimmed by 3 bases and V by 4 bases; bases with no gene match: 6. The CDR3 loop is CASSPGQGRYNEQFF. CDR3 DNA: TGCGCCAGCAGCCCCGGACAGGGACGCTACAATGAGCAGTTCTTC.

There are many counts of this clonotype. V and J are TRBV7-8 and TRBJ2-6, with D perhaps TRBD1 (6 bases). The germline V gene has CDR1 SGHVS and CDR2 FQNEAQ. CDR3 size: 17 residues. V shed 4 bases and J shed 3 bases, with 16 bases lying between them. This CDR3 is CASSSTGPLLGANVLTF. CDR3 nucleotide sequence: TGTGCCAGCAGCTCAACAGGGCCCCTTCTTGGGGCCAACGTCCTGACTTTC.

This clonotype was recorded at least ten times. The chain joins TRBV27 to TRBJ2-2; unclear D gene. Germline loops: CDR1 MNHEY, CDR2 SMNVEV (reference sequence). The CDR3 is 12 residues long. Deletions cut 4 bases from V and 4 bases from J, with 4 bases between. CDR3 residues: CASSWGTGELFF. The CDR3 DNA is TGTGCCAGCAGTTGGGGCACCGGGGAGCTGTTTTTT.

As for this clonotype: The junction does not match germline at one end; this may be a read error. The chain recombines TRBV2 with TRBJ1-5, with D tentatively TRBD1 (5 bases). Germline CDR1 reads SNHLY; CDR2 reads FYNNEI. The CDR3 loop spans 14 amino acids. The DNA for the CDR3 is TGTGCCAGCAGTGAAGTCAGGGCTGGTCAGCCCAAGCATTTT. Its protein is CASSEVRAGQPKHF.

This clonotype has a handful of counts. The V gene is TRBV6-5, the J gene TRBJ1-1, with D perhaps TRBD1 (5 bases). Trimming stripped 8 bases from V and 9 bases from J, with 16 bases between. CDR1 is MNHEY and CDR2 is SVGAGI in the germline V gene. The CDR3 is made up of 12 amino acids. DNA of the CDR3: TGTGCCAGCGGCAATTCAGGGAATCAAGCTTTCTTT. This sequence encodes CASGNSGNQAFF.

The gene calls are TRBV6-2 or TRBV6-3 and TRBJ2-7; TRBD2 agrees at 8 bases. The ends lost 6 bases at V and 5 bases at J; junction bases unmatched: 9. Germline V CDR1 and CDR2: MNHEY, SVGEGT. The CDR3 consists of 14 residues. The CDR3 reads CASSSAGAINEQYF. As DNA, the CDR3 is TGTGCCAGCAGCTCAGCGGGAGCTATAAACGAGCAGTACTTC.

This clonotype was recorded many times. CDR3 sequence (DNA): TGTGCCAGCCACCGGGACAGCAATCAGCCCCAGCATTTT. Amino acid sequence: CASHRDSNQPQHF. This chain links TRBV10-3 with TRBJ1-5, with D possibly being TRBD1 (5 bases). This CDR3 is built from 13 residues. Trimming removed 10 bases at V and 1 base at J, with 11 bases between. Germline V gene data show CDR1 as ENHRY and CDR2 as SYGVKD.

This clonotype was observed many times. The chain links TRBV7-2 to TRBJ2-7, with TRBD2 matching over 7 bases. This CDR3 spans 14 amino acids. The J segment lost 3 bases and the V segment lost 5 bases, leaving 7 bases of the junction unmatched. The germline gives CDR1 SGHTA, CDR2 FQGNSA. The CDR3 sequence is CASSPMTSFYEQYF. DNA of the CDR3: TGTGCCAGCAGCCCCATGACTAGCTTCTACGAGCAGTACTTC.

This clonotype was counted many times. The genes are TRBV15 and TRBJ1-5, with 8 bases identical to TRBD1. CDR1 and CDR2 from the germline V gene are LNHNV and YYDKDF (reference sequence). The CDR3 contains 16 residues. V lost 3 bases, J lost 0 bases, and 4 bases stayed unmatched. CDR3 bases: TGTGCCACCAGCAGTTCGACAGGGGCTAGCAATCAGCCCCAGCATTTT. It codes for CATSSSTGASNQPQHF.

The V and J genes are TRBV10-2 and TRBJ2-3; D remains ambiguous. The CDR3 is made up of 13 amino acids. V shed 5 bases and J shed 9 bases, with 15 bases lying between them. Germline loops: CDR1 WSHSY, CDR2 SAAADI. The CDR3 is CASSPLIDTTQYF. The CDR3 DNA follows: TGCGCCAGCAGTCCTCTCATTGACACAACGCAGTATTTT.